This paragraph covers one T cell receptor beta chain sequence. What it binds is unknown. Germline V CDR1 and CDR2: SGHNT, YYREEE (reference sequence). The CDR3 has 14 amino acids. V was shortened by 0 bases and J by 8 bases, with 14 bases between the two germline ends. The entry originates in a study of T cell responses to AZD1222 COVID-19 vaccine. General study results and limits: The study identified only a handful of AZD1222 recipients as seropositive at baseline.

The protocol was immunoSEQ multiplex PCR, while the TCRdb copy is restricted to in-frame clones and leaves out a portion. The data hold roughly 160,000 clones, with about nine tenths observed a single time. The clonotype originates from an adult in good health. The V and J genes are TRBV5-4 and TRBJ1-2; no firm D call. The specimen was peripheral blood, collected on day 0 of AZD1222 vaccination. CDR3 region: CASSLGWRDGGYTF. The CDR3, as DNA: TGTGCCAGCAGCTTGGGGTGGCGCGACGGGGGCTACACCTTC.